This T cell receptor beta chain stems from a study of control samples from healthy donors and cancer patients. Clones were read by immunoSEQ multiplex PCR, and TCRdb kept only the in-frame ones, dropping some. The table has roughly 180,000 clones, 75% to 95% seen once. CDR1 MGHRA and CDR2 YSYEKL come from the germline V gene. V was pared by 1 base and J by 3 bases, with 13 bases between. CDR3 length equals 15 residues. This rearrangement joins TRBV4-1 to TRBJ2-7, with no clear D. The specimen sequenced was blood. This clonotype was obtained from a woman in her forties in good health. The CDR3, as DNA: TGCGCCAGCAGCCAAGGGGCGCAGATGGTCTACGAGCAGTACTTC. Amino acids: CASSQGAQMVYEQYF.